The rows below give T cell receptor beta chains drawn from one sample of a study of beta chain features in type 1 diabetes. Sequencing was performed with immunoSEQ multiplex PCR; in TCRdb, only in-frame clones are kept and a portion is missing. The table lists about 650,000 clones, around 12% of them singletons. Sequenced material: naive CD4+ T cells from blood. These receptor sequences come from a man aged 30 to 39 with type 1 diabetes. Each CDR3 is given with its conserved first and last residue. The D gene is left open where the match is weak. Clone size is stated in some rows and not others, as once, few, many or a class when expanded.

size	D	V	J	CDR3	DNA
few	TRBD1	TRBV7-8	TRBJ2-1	CASSTRTGSGEQFF	TGTGCCAGCAGCACACGGACAGGGTCGGGTGAGCAGTTCTTC
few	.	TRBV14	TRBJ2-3	CASSQGLRVGGTDTQYF	TGTGCCAGCAGCCAAGGCCTACGGGTTGGCGGCACAGATACGCAGTATTTT
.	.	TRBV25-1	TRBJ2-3	CASSGFKGRGSTDTQYF	TGTGCCAGCAGTGGGTTTAAGGGCAGAGGGAGCACAGATACGCAGTATTTT
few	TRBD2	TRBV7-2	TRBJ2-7	CASSLGLAGGTLSYEQYF	TGTGCCAGCAGCTTAGGACTAGCGGGGGGTACTCTCTCCTACGAGCAGTACTTC
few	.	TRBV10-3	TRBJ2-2	CAISESGRGSGELFF	TGTGCCATCAGTGAGTCGGGCAGGGGCTCCGGGGAGCTGTTTTTT
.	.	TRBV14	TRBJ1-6	CASSQEGRSPLHF	TGTGCCAGCAGCCAAGAAGGCAGATCACCCCTCCACTTT
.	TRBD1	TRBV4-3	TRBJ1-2	CASSYTGGDYGYTF	TGCGCCAGCAGCTATACAGGGGGCGACTATGGCTACACCTTC
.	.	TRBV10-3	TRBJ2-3	CAISEAGSTDTQYF	TGTGCCATCAGTGAGGCGGGGAGCACAGATACGCAGTATTTT
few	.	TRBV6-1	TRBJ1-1	CASHFGKRDTEAFF	TGTGCCAGCCATTTCGGGAAGCGGGACACTGAAGCTTTCTTT
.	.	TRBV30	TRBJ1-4	CAWSRNTGIRNEKLFF	TGTGCCTGGAGCCGAAATACAGGGATCCGGAATGAAAAACTGTTTTTT
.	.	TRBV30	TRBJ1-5	CAWSVGGGNQPQHF	TGTGCCTGGTCAGTTGGAGGTGGCAATCAGCCCCAGCATTTT
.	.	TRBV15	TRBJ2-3	CATSRDAGRGISPDTQYF	TGTGCCACCAGCAGAGATGCGGGACGCGGAATCTCGCCAGATACGCAGTATTTT
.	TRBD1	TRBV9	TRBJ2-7	CASSVAGQGNEQYF	TGTGCCAGCAGCGTAGCGGGACAGGGCAACGAGCAGTACTTC
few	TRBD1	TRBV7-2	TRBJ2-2	CASSLNRGQTGELFF	TGTGCCAGCAGCTTAAACAGGGGGCAAACCGGGGAGCTGTTTTTT
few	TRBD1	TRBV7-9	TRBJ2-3	CASSSRQGTDTQYF	TGTGCCAGCAGCTCCCGACAGGGGACAGATACGCAGTATTTT
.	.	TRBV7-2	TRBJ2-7	CASSLLGVFYEQYF	TGTGCCAGCAGCTTACTGGGGGTTTTCTACGAGCAGTACTTC
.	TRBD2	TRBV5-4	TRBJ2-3	CASSLLAGPSTDTQYF	TGTGCCAGCAGCTTGTTAGCGGGACCTAGCACAGATACGCAGTATTTT
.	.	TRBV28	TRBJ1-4	CASSLGGINEKLFF	TGTGCCAGCAGTTTAGGGGGTATTAATGAAAAACTGTTTTTT
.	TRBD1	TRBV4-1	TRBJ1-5	CASSPDRDRAQHF	TGCGCCAGCAGCCCTGACAGGGATAGGGCCCAGCATTTT
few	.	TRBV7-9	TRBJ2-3	CASSLIQGDTQYF	TGTGCCAGCAGCTTAATCCAGGGAGATACGCAGTATTTT
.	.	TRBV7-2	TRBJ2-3	CASSLLRTRGVGADTQYF	TGTGCCAGCAGCTTATTGCGTACGCGGGGAGTTGGTGCAGATACGCAGTATTTT
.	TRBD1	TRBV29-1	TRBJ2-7	CSVRQGLTYEQYF	TGCAGCGTTCGACAGGGCCTCACCTACGAGCAGTACTTC
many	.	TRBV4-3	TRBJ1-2	CASSQESRHGYTF	TGCGCCAGCAGCCAAGAGTCCCGGCATGGCTACACCTTC
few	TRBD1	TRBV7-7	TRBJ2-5	CASSHTGTGAETQYF	TGTGCTAGCAGCCACACCGGGACAGGGGCTGAGACCCAGTACTTC
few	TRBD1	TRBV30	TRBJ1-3	CAFTGALNTIYF	TGTGCCTTCACAGGGGCCCTAAACACCATATATTTT
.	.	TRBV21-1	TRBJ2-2	CASMEEEVCTGELFF	TGTGCCAGCATGGAGGAGGAGGTCTGCACCGGGGAGCTGTTTTTT
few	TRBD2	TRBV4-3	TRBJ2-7	CASSLTTSRIYEQYF	TGCGCCAGCAGCCTAACGACTAGCAGGATCTACGAGCAGTACTTC
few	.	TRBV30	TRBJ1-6	CAWSWAEKSPLHF	TGTGCCTGGAGTTGGGCAGAAAAATCACCCCTCCACTTT
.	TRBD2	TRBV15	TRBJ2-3	CATSGRAGGVRFKQYF	TGTGCCACCAGCGGCCGGGCGGGAGGGGTTCGGTTTAAGCAGTATTTT
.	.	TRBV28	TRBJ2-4	CASSAPGRGRGKNIQYF	TGTGCCAGCAGTGCCCCGGGGAGGGGGCGAGGCAAAAACATTCAGTACTTC
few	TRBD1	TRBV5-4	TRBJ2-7	CASSSGRTGVIEQYF	TGTGCCAGCAGCTCGGGGAGGACAGGGGTCATCGAGCAGTACTTC
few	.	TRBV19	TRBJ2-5	CASSTQYQSETQYF	TGTGCCAGTAGTACGCAGTACCAGTCGGAGACCCAGTACTTC
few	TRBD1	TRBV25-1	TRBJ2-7	CASSKAGTGGEQYF	TGTGCCAGCAGCAAGGCCGGGACAGGGGGCGAGCAGTACTTC
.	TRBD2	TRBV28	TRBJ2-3	CASSLTSGGAYF	TGTGCCAGCAGTTTGACTAGCGGGGGGGCGTATTTT
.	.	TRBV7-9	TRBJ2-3	CASSLSSYGGDTDTQYF	TGTGCCAGCAGCTTAAGCTCCTACGGCGGGGACACAGATACGCAGTATTTT
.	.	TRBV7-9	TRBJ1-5	CASSHATGGNQPQHF	TGTGCCAGCAGCCACGCCACTGGGGGGAATCAGCCCCAGCATTTT
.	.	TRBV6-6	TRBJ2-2	CASSYLKYTGELFF	TGTGCCAGCAGTTACTTGAAGTACACCGGGGAGCTGTTTTTT
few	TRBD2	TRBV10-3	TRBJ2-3	CAISESPLAGGVGEDTQYF	TGTGCCATCAGTGAGTCTCCGCTAGCGGGGGGAGTTGGCGAAGATACGCAGTATTTT
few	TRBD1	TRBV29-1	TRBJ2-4	CSVEDRIRYF	TGCAGCGTTGAGGACAGGATTCGGTACTTC
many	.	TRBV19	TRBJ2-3	CASTPSGKTTQYF	TGTGCCAGTACCCCGAGTGGGAAGACGACGCAGTATTTT
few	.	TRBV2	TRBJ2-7	CASSGVTQVYYEQYF	TGTGCCAGCAGTGGGGTTACACAGGTATACTACGAGCAGTACTTC
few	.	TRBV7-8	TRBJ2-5	CASSLSQRVETQYF	TGTGCCAGCAGCTTGAGTCAACGGGTAGAGACCCAGTACTTC
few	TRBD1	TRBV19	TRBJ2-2	CASSKGQGAVTGELFF	TGTGCCAGTAGTAAGGGACAGGGGGCGGTTACCGGGGAGCTGTTTTTT
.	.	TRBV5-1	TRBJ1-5	CASSLEPGENQPQHF	TGCGCCAGCAGCTTGGAGCCAGGGGAAAATCAGCCCCAGCATTTT
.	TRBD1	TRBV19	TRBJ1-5	CASSGTGGGQPQHF	TGTGCCAGTAGTGGGACAGGGGGCGGGCAGCCCCAGCATTTT